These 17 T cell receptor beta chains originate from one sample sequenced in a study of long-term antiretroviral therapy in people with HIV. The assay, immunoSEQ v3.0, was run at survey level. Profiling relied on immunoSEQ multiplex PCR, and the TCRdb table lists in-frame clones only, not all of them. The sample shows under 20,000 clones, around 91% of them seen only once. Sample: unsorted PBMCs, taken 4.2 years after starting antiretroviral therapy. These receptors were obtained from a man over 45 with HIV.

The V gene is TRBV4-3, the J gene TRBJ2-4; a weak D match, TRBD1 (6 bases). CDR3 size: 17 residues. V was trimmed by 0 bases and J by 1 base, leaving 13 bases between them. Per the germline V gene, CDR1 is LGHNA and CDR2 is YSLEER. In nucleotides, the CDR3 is TGCGCCAGCAGCCAAGATCCGGCCCAGGGGGCCAAAAACATTCAGTACTTC. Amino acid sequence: CASSQDPAQGAKNIQYF.

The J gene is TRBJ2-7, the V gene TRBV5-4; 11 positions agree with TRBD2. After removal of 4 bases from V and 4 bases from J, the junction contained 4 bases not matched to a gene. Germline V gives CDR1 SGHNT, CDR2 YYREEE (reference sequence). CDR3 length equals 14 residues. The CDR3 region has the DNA TGTGCCAGCAGCAGTAGCGGGGGGGCGTACGAGCAGTACTTC. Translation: CASSSSGGAYEQYF.

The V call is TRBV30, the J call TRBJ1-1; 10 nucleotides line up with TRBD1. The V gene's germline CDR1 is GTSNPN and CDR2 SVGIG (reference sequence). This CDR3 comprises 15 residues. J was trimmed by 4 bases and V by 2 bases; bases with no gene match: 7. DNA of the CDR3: TGTGCCTGGAGTCCCGGGACAGGGGTCGGCACTGAAGCTTTCTTT. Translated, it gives CAWSPGTGVGTEAFF. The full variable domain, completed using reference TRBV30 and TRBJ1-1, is SQTIHQWPATLVQPVGSPLSLECTVEGTSNPNLYWYRQAAGRGLQLLFYSVGIGQISSEVPQNLSASRPQDRQFILSSKKLLLSDSGFYLCAWSPGTGVGTEAFFGQGTRLTVV.

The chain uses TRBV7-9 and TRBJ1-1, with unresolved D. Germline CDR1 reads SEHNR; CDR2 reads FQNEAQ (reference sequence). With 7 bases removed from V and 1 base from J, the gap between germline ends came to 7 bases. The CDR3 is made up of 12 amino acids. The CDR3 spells CASTGRNTEAFF. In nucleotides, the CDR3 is TGTGCCAGCACCGGAAGGAACACTGAAGCTTTCTTT.

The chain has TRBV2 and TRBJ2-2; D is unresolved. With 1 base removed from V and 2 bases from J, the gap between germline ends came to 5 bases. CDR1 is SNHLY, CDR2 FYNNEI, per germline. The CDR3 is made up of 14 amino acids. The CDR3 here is CASSEDSNTGELFF. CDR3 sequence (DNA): TGTGCCAGCAGTGAAGACTCAAACACCGGGGAGCTGTTTTTT.

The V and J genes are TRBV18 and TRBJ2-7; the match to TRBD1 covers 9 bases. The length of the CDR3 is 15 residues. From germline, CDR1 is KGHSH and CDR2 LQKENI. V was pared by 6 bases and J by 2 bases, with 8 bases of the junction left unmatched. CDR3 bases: TGTGCCAGCTCTCCCATCACAGGGGGCCCCTACGAGCAGTACTTC. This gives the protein CASSPITGGPYEQYF.

The CDR3: CASSRAGFYEQYF. The DNA for the CDR3 is TGTGCCAGCAGCCGAGCGGGGTTTTACGAGCAGTACTTC. The V call is TRBV7-9, the J call TRBJ2-7; 7 bases agree with TRBD2. The CDR3 sequence is 13 residues long. Germline CDR1 reads SEHNR; CDR2 reads FQNEAQ (reference sequence). J lost 4 bases, V lost 5 bases, and 5 bases had no gene match. Supplemented by reference TRBV7-9 and TRBJ2-7, the full variable domain reads DTGVSQNPRHKITKRGQNVTFRCDPISEHNRLYWYRQTLGQGPEFLTYFQNEAQLEKSRLLSDRFSAERPKGSFSTLEIQRTEQGDSAMYLCASSRAGFYEQYFGPGTRLTVT.

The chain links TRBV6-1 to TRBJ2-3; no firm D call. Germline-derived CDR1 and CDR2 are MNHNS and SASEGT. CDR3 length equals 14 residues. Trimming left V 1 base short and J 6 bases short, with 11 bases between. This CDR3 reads CASSEDFPLDTQYF. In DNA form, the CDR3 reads TGTGCCAGCAGTGAAGATTTTCCGTTGGATACGCAGTATTTT.

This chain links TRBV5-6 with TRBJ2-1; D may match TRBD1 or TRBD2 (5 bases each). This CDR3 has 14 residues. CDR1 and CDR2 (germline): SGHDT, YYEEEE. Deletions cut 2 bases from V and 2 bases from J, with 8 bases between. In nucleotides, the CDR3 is TGTGCCAGCAGCTTAGAGGGGACCTACAATGAGCAGTTCTTC. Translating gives CASSLEGTYNEQFF.

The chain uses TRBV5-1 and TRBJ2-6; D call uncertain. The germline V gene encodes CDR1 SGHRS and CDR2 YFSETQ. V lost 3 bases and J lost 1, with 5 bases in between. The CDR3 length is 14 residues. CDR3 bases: TGCGCCAGCAGCTCGATGTCTGGGGCCAACGTCCTGACTTTC. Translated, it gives CASSSMSGANVLTF.

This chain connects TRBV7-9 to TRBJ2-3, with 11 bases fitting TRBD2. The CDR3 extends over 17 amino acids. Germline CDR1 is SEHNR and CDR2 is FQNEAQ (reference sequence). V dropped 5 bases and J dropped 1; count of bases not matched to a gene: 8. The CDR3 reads CASSALTSGAGTDTQYF. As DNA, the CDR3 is TGTGCCAGCAGCGCTCTGACTAGCGGGGCCGGCACAGATACGCAGTATTTT.

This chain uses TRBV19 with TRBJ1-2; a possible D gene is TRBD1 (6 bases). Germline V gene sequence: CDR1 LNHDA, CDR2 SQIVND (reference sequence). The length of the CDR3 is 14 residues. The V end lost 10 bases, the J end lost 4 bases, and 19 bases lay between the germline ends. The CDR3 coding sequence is TGTGCCACCCGGCCCCAGGACAGCCCCTATGGCTACACCTTC. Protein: CATRPQDSPYGYTF. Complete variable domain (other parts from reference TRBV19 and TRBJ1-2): DGGITQSPKYLFRKEGQNVTLSCEQNLNHDAMYWYRQDPGQGLRLIYYSQIVNDFQKGDIAEGYSVSREKKESFPLTVTSAQKNPTAFYLCATRPQDSPYGYTFGSGTRLTVV.

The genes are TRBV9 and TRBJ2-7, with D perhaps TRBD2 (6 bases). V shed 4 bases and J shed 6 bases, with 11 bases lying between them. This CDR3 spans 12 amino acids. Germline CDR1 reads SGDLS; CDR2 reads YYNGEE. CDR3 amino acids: CASSPRRGEQYF. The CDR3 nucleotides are TGTGCCAGCAGCCCTAGGAGGGGCGAGCAGTACTTC.

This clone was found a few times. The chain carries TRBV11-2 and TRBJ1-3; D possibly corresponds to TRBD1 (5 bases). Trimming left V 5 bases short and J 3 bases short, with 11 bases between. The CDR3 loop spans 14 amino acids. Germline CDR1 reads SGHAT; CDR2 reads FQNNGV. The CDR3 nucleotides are TGTGCCAGCAGCCCCCGGACAAATGGAAACACCATATATTTT. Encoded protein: CASSPRTNGNTIYF.

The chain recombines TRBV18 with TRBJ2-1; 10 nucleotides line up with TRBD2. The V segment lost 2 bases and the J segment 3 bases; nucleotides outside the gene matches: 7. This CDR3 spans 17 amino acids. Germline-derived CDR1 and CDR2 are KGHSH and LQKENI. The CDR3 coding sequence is TGTGCCAGCTCACCAGAACGGACTAGCGGCTTCTACAATGAGCAGTTCTTC. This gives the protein CASSPERTSGFYNEQFF.

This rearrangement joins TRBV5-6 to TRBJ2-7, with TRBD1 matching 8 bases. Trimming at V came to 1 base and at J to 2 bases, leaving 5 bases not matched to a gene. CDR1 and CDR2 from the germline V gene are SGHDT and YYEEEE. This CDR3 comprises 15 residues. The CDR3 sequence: CASSLRQGATYEQYF. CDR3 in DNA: TGTGCCAGCAGCTTGCGGCAGGGGGCCACCTACGAGCAGTACTTC.

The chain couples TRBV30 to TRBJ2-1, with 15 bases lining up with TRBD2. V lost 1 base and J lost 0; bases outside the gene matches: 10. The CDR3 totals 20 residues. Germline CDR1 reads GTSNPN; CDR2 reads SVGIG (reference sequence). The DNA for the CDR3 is TGTGCCTGGAGTGGACCCGGACTAGCGGGGGGGCTGGGCTCCTACAATGAGCAGTTCTTC. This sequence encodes CAWSGPGLAGGLGSYNEQFF.